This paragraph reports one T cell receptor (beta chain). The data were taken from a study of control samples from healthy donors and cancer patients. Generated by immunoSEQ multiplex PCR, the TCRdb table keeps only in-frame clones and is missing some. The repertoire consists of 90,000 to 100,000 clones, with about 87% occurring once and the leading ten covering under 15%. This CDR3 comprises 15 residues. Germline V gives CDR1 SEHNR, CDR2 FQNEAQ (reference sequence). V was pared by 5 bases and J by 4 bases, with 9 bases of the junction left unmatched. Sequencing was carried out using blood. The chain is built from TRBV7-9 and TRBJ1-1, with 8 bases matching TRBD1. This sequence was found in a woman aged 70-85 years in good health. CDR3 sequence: CASSPRTGRGTEAFF. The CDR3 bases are TGTGCCAGCAGCCCGCGGACAGGGAGGGGCACTGAAGCTTTCTTT.